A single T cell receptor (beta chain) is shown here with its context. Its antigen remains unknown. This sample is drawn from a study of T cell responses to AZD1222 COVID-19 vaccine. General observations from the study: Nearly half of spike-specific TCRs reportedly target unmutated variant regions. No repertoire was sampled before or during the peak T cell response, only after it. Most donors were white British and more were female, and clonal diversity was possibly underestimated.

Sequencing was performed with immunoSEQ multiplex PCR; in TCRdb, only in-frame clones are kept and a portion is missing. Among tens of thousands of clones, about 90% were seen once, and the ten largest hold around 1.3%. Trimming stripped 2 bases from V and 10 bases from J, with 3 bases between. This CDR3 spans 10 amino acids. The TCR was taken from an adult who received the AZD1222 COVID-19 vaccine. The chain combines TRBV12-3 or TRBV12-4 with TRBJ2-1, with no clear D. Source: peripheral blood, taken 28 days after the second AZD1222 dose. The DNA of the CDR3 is TGTGCCAGCAGTTTAAAGGAGCAGTTCTTC. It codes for CASSLKEQFF.